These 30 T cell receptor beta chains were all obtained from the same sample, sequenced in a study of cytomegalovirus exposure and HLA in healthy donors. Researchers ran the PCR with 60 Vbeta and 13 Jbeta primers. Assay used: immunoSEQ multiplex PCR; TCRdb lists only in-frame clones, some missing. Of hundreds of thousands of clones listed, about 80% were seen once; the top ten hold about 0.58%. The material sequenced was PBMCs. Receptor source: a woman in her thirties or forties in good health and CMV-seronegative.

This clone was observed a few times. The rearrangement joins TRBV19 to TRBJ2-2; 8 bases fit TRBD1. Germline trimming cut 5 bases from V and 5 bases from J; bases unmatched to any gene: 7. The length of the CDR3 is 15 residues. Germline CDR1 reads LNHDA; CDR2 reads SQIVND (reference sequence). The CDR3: CASSPRGQGTGELFF. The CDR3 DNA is TGTGCCAGTAGTCCTCGTGGACAGGGAACCGGGGAGCTGTTTTTT.

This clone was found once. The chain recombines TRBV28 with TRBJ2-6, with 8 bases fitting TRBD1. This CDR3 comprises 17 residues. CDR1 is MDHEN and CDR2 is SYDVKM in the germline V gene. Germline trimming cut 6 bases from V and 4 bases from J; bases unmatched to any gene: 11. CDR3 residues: CASSSGQGLRGANVLTF. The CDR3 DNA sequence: TGTGCCAGCAGCTCAGGACAGGGCCTTCGGGGGGCCAACGTCCTGACTTTC.

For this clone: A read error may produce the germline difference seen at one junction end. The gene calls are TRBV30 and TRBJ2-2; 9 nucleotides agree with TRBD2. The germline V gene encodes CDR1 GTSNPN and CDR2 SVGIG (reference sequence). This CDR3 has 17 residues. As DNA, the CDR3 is TGTGCCGGGAGGCACTTTAGCGGGGGCGCGAACACCGGGGAGCTGTTTTTT. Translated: CAGRHFSGGANTGELFF.

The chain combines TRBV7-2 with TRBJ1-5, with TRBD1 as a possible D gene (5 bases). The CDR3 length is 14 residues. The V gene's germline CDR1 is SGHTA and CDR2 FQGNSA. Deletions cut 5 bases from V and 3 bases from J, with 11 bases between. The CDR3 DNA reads TGTGCCAGCAGCCAGAGACAGTTCAATCAGCCCCAGCATTTT. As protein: CASSQRQFNQPQHF.

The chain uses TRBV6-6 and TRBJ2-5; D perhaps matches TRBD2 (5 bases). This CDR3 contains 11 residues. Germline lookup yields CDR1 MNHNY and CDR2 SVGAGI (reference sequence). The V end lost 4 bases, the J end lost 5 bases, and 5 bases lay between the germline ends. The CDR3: CASSSGETQYF. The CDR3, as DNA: TGTGCCAGCAGTTCGGGGGAGACCCAGTACTTC.

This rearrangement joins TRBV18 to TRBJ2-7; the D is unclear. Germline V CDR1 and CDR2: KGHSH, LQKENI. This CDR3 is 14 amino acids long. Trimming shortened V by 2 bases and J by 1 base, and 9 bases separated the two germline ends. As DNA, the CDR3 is TGTGCCAGCTCACCAACTCTTGAATCCTACGAGCAGTACTTC. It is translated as CASSPTLESYEQYF. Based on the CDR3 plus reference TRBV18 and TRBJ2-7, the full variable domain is NAGVMQNPRHLVRRRGQEARLRCSPMKGHSHVYWYRQLPEEGLKFMVYLQKENIIDESGMPKERFSAEFPKEGPSILRIQQVVRGDSAAYFCASSPTLESYEQYFGPGTRLTVT.

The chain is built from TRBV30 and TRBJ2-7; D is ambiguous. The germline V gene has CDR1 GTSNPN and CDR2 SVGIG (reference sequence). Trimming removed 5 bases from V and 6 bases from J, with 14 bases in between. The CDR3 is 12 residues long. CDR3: CAWSQILGEQYF. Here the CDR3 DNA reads TGTGCCTGGTCCCAAATTCTAGGCGAGCAGTACTTC.

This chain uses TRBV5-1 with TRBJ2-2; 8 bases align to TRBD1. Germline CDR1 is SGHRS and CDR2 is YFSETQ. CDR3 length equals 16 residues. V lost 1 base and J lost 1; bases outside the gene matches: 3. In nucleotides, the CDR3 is TGCGCCAGCAGCTTGACAGGGGGAGAGAACACCGGGGAGCTGTTTTTT. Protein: CASSLTGGENTGELFF.

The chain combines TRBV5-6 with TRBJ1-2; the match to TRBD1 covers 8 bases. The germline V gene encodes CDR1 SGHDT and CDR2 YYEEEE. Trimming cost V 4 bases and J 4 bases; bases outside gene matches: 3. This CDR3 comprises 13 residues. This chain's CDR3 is CASSPDRGYGYTF. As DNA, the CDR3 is TGTGCCAGCAGCCCTGACAGGGGCTATGGCTACACCTTC.

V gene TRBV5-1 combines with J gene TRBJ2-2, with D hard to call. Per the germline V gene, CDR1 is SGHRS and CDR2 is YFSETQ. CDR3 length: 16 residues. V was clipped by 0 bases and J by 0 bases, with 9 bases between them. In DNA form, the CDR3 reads TGCGCCAGCAGCTTGGCCTCTTTAGCGAACACCGGGGAGCTGTTTTTT. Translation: CASSLASLANTGELFF. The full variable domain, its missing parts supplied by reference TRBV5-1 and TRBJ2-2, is KAGVTQTPRYLIKTRGQQVTLSCSPISGHRSVSWYQQTPGQGLQFLFEYFSETQRNKGNFPGRFSGRQFSNSRSEMNVSTLELGDSALYLCASSLASLANTGELFFGEGSRLTVL.

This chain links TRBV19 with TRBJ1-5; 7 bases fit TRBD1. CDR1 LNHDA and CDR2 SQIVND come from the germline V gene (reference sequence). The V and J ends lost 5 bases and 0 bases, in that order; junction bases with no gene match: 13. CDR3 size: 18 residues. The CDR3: CASSLPFQGVNSNQPQHF. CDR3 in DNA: TGTGCCAGTAGTTTGCCCTTTCAGGGGGTGAATAGCAATCAGCCCCAGCATTTT.

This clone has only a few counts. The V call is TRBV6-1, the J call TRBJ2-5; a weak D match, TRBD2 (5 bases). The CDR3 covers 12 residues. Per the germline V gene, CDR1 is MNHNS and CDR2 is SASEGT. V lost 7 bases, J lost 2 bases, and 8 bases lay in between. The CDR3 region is CASNREQETQYF. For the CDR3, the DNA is TGTGCCAGCAACCGGGAACAAGAGACCCAGTACTTC.

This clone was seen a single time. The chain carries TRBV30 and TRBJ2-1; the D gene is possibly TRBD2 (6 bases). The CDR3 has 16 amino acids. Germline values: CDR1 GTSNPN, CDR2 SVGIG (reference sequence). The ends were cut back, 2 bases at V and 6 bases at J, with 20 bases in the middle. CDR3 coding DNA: TGTGCCTGGAGTCCCCTATGGGGGGTCGAATTCAATGAGCAGTTCTTC. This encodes CAWSPLWGVEFNEQFF.

Written as DNA, the CDR3 is TGTGCCAGCAGCTTAGTAGTGGGGGGAGAGGTCCAGATCTCCTACGAGCAGTACTTC. Translated, it gives CASSLVVGGEVQISYEQYF. The V and J genes are TRBV7-9 and TRBJ2-7, with D possibly TRBD2 on 6 matching bases. CDR3 length: 19 amino acids. Germline loops: CDR1 SEHNR, CDR2 FQNEAQ (reference sequence). V lost 1 base and J lost 0, with 22 bases in between.

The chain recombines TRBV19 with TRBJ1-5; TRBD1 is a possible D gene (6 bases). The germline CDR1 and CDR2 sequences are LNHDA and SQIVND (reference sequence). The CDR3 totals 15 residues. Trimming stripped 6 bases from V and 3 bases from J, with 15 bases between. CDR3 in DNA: TGTGCCAGTAGCGTCGCGGGGGCCCTCAATCAGCCCCAGCATTTT. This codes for CASSVAGALNQPQHF.

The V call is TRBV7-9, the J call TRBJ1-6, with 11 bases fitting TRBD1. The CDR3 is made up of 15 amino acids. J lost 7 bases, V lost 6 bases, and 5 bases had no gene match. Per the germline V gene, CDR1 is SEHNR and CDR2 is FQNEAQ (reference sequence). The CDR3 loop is CASSPRTGGNSPLHF. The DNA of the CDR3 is TGTGCCAGCAGTCCTAGGACAGGGGGCAATTCACCCCTCCACTTT.

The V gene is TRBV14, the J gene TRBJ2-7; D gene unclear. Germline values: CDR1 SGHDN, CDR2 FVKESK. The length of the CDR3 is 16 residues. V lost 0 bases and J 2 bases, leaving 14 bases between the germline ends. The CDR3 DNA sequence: TGTGCCAGCAGCCAAGAATCAGTCACAGCAGCCTACGAGCAGTACTTC. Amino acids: CASSQESVTAAYEQYF.

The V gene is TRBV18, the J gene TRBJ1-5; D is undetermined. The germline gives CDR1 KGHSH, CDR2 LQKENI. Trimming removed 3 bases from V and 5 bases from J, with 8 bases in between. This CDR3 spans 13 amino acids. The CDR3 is CASSPLPDQPQHF. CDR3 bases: TGTGCCAGCTCACCCCTGCCGGATCAGCCCCAGCATTTT. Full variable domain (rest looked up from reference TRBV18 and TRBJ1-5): NAGVMQNPRHLVRRRGQEARLRCSPMKGHSHVYWYRQLPEEGLKFMVYLQKENIIDESGMPKERFSAEFPKEGPSILRIQQVVRGDSAAYFCASSPLPDQPQHFGDGTRLSIL.

The CDR3 sequence is CAGSEQGASYNEQFF. CDR3 sequence (DNA): TGTGCCGGTTCGGAACAGGGGGCCTCCTACAATGAGCAGTTCTTC. The chain carries TRBV19 and TRBJ2-1; 9 bases match TRBD1. Per germline, CDR1 LNHDA and CDR2 SQIVND (reference sequence). The ends lost 11 bases at V and 0 bases at J; junction bases unmatched: 8. The CDR3 is made up of 15 amino acids.

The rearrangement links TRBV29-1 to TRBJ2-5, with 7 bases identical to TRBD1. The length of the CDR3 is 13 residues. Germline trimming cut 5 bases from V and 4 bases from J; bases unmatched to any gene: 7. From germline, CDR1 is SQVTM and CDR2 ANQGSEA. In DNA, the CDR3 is TGCAGCGTTACTACAGGGGAAGTAGAGACCCAGTACTTC. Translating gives CSVTTGEVETQYF. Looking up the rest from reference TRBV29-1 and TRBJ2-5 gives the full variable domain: SAVISQKPSRDICQRGTSLTIQCQVDSQVTMMFWYRQQPGQSLTLIATANQGSEATYESGFVIDKFPISRPNLTFSTLTVSNMSPEDSSIYLCSVTTGEVETQYFGPGTRLLVL.

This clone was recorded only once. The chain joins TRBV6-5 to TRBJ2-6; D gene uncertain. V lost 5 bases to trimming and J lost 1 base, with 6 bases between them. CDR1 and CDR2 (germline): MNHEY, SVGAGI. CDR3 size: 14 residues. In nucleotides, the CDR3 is TGTGCCAGCAGTCCTACTTCTGGGGCCAACGTCCTGACTTTC. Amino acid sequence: CASSPTSGANVLTF.

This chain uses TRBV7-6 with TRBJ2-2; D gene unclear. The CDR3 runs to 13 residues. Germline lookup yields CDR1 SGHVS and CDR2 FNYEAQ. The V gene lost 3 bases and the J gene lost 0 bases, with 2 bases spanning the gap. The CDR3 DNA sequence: TGTGCCAGCAGCTTCGCGAACACCGGGGAGCTGTTTTTT. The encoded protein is CASSFANTGELFF. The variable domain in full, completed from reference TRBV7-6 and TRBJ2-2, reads GAGVSQSPRYKVTKRGQDVALRCDPISGHVSLYWYRQALGQGPEFLTYFNYEAQQDKSGLPNDRFSAERPEGSISTLTIQRTEQRDSAMYRCASSFANTGELFFGEGSRLTVL.

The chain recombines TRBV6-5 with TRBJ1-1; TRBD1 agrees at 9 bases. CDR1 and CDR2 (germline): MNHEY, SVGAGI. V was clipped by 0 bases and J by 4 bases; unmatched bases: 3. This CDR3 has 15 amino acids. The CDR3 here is CASSYSMTGGTEAFF. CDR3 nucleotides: TGTGCCAGCAGTTACTCGATGACAGGGGGCACTGAAGCTTTCTTT.

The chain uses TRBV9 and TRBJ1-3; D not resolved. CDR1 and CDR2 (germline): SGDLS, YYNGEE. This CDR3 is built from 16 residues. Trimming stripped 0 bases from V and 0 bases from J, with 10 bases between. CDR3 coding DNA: TGTGCCAGCAGCGTAGGAGAAACCTACTCTGGAAACACCATATATTTT. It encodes CASSVGETYSGNTIYF.

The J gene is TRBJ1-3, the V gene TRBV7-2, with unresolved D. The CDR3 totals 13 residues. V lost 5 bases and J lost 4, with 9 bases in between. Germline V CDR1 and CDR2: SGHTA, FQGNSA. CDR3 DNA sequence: TGTGCCAGCAGCCCCCTCCTAGGAAACACCATATATTTT. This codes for CASSPLLGNTIYF.

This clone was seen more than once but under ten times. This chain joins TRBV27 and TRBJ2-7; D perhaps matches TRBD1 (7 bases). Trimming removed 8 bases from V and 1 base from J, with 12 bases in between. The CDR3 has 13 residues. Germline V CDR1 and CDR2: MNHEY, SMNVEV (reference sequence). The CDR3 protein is CASGAGQSYEQYF. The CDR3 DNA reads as TGTGCCAGCGGGGCGGGACAGTCCTACGAGCAGTACTTC.

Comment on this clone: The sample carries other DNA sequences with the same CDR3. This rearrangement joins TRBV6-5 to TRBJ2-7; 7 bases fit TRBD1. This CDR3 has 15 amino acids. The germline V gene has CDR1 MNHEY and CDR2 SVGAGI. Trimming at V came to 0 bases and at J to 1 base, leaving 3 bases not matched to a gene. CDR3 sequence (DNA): TGTGCCAGCAGTTACTCGGGGACAGTGTCCTACGAGCAGTACTTC. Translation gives CASSYSGTVSYEQYF.

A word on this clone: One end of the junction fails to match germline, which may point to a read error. The DNA for the CDR3 is TGTGCCAGCAGCTCGGGGGGCGGAGGGTTTTTTTTC. Translated, it gives CASSSGGGGFFF. J is TRBJ2-6 and V is TRBV7-3, with a weak D call TRBD2 (7 bases). From germline, CDR1 is SGHTA and CDR2 FQGTGA. The CDR3 loop spans 12 amino acids. Variable domain in full (rest from reference TRBV7-3 and TRBJ2-6): GAGVSQTPSNKVTEKGKYVELRCDPISGHTALYWYRQSLGQGPEFLIYFQGTGAADDSGLPNDRFFAVRPEGSVSTLKIQRTERGDSAVYLCASSSGGGGFFFGAGSRLTVL.

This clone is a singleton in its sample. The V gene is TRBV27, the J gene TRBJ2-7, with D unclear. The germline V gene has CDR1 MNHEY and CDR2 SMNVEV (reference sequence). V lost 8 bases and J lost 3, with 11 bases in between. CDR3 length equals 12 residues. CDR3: CASGVSNYEQYF. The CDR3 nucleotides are TGTGCCAGCGGAGTGTCCAACTACGAGCAGTACTTC.

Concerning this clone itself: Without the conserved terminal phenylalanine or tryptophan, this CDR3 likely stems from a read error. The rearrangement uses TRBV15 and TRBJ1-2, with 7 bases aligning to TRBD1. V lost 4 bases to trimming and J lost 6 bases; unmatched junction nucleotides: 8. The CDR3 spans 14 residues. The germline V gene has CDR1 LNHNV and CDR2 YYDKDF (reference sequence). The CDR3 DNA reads TGTGCCACCAGCATCCGGACAGGTTTTCATGGCTACACCTCC. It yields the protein CATSIRTGFHGYTS.